The 26 T cell receptor beta chains given below trace back to one sample, sequenced in a study of T-cell memory formation after mild COVID-19. MiXCR, applied by TCRdb to the 5' RACE reads, yields one record per CDR3 protein. The data contain about 560,000 distinct CDR3 sequences, about 22% of them seen just once; the ten biggest clones take up 8.4%. Sequences were obtained from PBMCs or a T cell subset sorted from them (not recorded which). Source of these receptors: an adult woman who had mild COVID-19 (a few samples of this study predate the infection). Cell type and time point are not known.

This clonotype appeared once. The rearrangement uses TRBV30 and TRBJ2-5; TRBD1 aligns across 8 bases. Losses at the gene ends were 3 bases for V and 7 bases for J; bases not matched to a gene: 10. The V gene's germline CDR1 is GTSNPN and CDR2 SVGIG (reference sequence). This CDR3 is 14 amino acids long. CDR3 amino acids: CAWRYRGSRGTQYF. The CDR3 DNA reads as TGTGCCTGGAGGTACAGGGGGAGCCGGGGGACCCAGTACTTC. Complete variable domain (other parts from reference TRBV30 and TRBJ2-5): SQTIHQWPATLVQPVGSPLSLECTVEGTSNPNLYWYRQAAGRGLQLLFYSVGIGQISSEVPQNLSASRPQDRQFILSSKKLLLSDSGFYLCAWRYRGSRGTQYFGPGTRLLVL.

This clonotype showed up just a few times. J is TRBJ2-3 and V is TRBV19, with 10 bases matching TRBD1. The junction had 12 bases not matched to a gene; V was cut back by 5 bases and J by 4 bases. The V gene's germline CDR1 is LNHDA and CDR2 SQIVND (reference sequence). This CDR3 has 17 residues. The CDR3 bases are TGTGCCAGTAGTGCACAACCGGGACAGGGGTTTGCAGATACGCAGTATTTT. Its protein is CASSAQPGQGFADTQYF.

This clonotype showed up just a few times. The chain joins TRBV2 to TRBJ2-7; D gene unclear. Germline V gene data show CDR1 as SNHLY and CDR2 as FYNNEI. The V and J ends lost 7 bases and 3 bases respectively, with 13 bases between them. The CDR3 extends over 13 amino acids. The CDR3 here is CASKDAALYEQYF. CDR3 DNA: TGTGCCAGCAAGGATGCAGCACTCTACGAGCAGTACTTC.

The chain carries TRBV11-2 and TRBJ2-1; 11 positions match TRBD2. V gave up 4 bases and J gave up 10 bases; unmatched junction bases: 6. The CDR3 totals 14 residues. The V gene's germline CDR1 is SGHAT and CDR2 FQNNGV. The CDR3 spells CASSWTSGSGEQFF. In nucleotides, the CDR3 is TGTGCCAGCAGCTGGACTAGCGGGTCGGGGGAGCAGTTCTTC.

V gene TRBV2 combines with J gene TRBJ1-1, with D perhaps matching TRBD1 (6 bases). V lost 8 bases and J lost 3, with 19 bases in between. CDR3 length equals 15 residues. Germline V gene lookup returns CDR1 SNHLY and CDR2 FYNNEI. The CDR3 region is CASDAPGQGDTEAFF. Here the CDR3 DNA reads TGTGCCAGCGACGCCCCGGGACAAGGGGACACTGAAGCTTTCTTT.

This clonotype has more than one count but fewer than ten. The genes are TRBV29-1 and TRBJ2-4; no clear D gene. The CDR3 sequence is 13 residues long. Per germline, CDR1 SQVTM and CDR2 ANQGSEA. With 1 base removed from V and 0 bases from J, the gap between germline ends came to 4 bases. The CDR3 region has the DNA TGCAGCGTTGAAGGACTAGCCAAAAACATTCAGTACTTC. Protein: CSVEGLAKNIQYF. Using reference TRBV29-1 and TRBJ2-4 for the parts outside the CDR3, the full variable domain is SAVISQKPSRDICQRGTSLTIQCQVDSQVTMMFWYRQQPGQSLTLIATANQGSEATYESGFVIDKFPISRPNLTFSTLTVSNMSPEDSSIYLCSVEGLAKNIQYFGAGTRLSVL.

The V call is TRBV5-1, the J call TRBJ1-1; D unresolved. The ends were cut back, 4 bases at V and 1 base at J, with 14 bases in the middle. The CDR3 has 15 residues. CDR1 and CDR2 (germline): SGHRS, YFSETQ. The CDR3 DNA reads TGCGCCAGCAGCACAATAGGCCAGAAGAACACTGAAGCTTTCTTT. Protein: CASSTIGQKNTEAFF.

In this sample, this clonotype turned up once. This sequence joins TRBV29-1 and TRBJ1-5; D possibly corresponds to TRBD1 (6 bases). The CDR3 length is 14 residues. The germline CDR1 and CDR2 sequences are SQVTM and ANQGSEA. The ends were cut back, 4 bases at V and 2 bases at J, with 12 bases in the middle. CDR3 region: CSVAGGQGNQPQHF. The CDR3 nucleotides are TGCAGCGTTGCCGGGGGCCAGGGCAATCAGCCCCAGCATTTT. The variable domain in full, completed from reference TRBV29-1 and TRBJ1-5, reads SAVISQKPSRDICQRGTSLTIQCQVDSQVTMMFWYRQQPGQSLTLIATANQGSEATYESGFVIDKFPISRPNLTFSTLTVSNMSPEDSSIYLCSVAGGQGNQPQHFGDGTRLSIL.

The table lists this clonotype with a few counts. V usage is TRBV6-5 and J usage is TRBJ2-3, with 11 bases that match TRBD1. This CDR3 region has 19 residues. The junction had 10 bases not matched to a gene; V was cut back by 0 bases and J by 2 bases. The V gene's germline CDR1 is MNHEY and CDR2 SVGAGI. The CDR3 nucleotides read TGTGCCAGCAGTTACTCGAGTCTAGGGGACAGGGGGTTCACAGATACGCAGTATTTT. Encoded protein: CASSYSSLGDRGFTDTQYF.

This clonotype has a handful of counts. In nucleotides, the CDR3 is TGTGCCAGTACACATTCGGGGAACACTGAAGCTTTCTTT. As protein: CASTHSGNTEAFF. J is TRBJ1-1 and V is TRBV19; no definite D call. The CDR3 has 13 residues. V was cut by 7 bases and J by 1 base, with 10 bases left in between. The V gene's germline CDR1 is LNHDA and CDR2 SQIVND (reference sequence).

The J gene is TRBJ2-7, the V gene TRBV18, with D possibly matching TRBD1 (5 bases). Deletions cut 0 bases from V and 5 bases from J, with 11 bases between. CDR3 size: 14 residues. Germline V gives CDR1 KGHSH, CDR2 LQKENI. In DNA form, the CDR3 reads TGTGCCAGCTCACCACCGAAAGGGGTCCACGAGCAGTACTTC. It specifies CASSPPKGVHEQYF.

The chain combines TRBV7-9 with TRBJ1-4; perhaps TRBD1 as D (6 bases). V lost 5 bases to trimming and J lost 8 bases, with 18 bases between them. There are 15 residues in the CDR3. Germline lookup yields CDR1 SEHNR and CDR2 FQNEAQ (reference sequence). The CDR3 spells CASSLLGRGEEKLFF. The CDR3 DNA is TGTGCCAGCAGCCTCCTGGGCAGGGGAGAGGAAAAACTGTTTTTT.

This clonotype was counted between two and nine times. The genes are TRBV5-1 and TRBJ2-2; unclear D gene. CDR3 size: 12 residues. Germline V CDR1 and CDR2: SGHRS, YFSETQ. Trimming left V 4 bases short and J 6 bases short, with 7 bases between. The chain's CDR3 is CASSPEPGELFF. In DNA form, the CDR3 reads TGCGCCAGCAGCCCAGAGCCCGGGGAGCTGTTTTTT.

The CDR3 sequence: CASSLAYSVPEQFF. The CDR3 DNA follows: TGTGCCAGCAGCTTAGCCTATAGCGTCCCTGAGCAGTTCTTC. This chain connects TRBV7-8 to TRBJ2-1; possibly TRBD2 for D (5 bases). This CDR3 spans 14 amino acids. Germline V gene data show CDR1 as SGHVS and CDR2 as FQNEAQ. Deletions cut 0 bases from V and 9 bases from J, with 12 bases between.

V is TRBV5-8 and J is TRBJ2-2, with 7 bases that match TRBD1. The CDR3 runs 15 residues. V shed 6 bases, J shed 3 bases, and the junction held 8 bases outside the gene matches. Germline values: CDR1 SGHTS, CDR2 YDEGEE. The CDR3 protein is CASTLGQTYTGELFF. In DNA, the CDR3 is TGTGCCAGCACCCTGGGACAGACCTACACCGGGGAGCTGTTTTTT.

This clonotype occurred many times. This sequence joins TRBV24-1 and TRBJ2-1, with 12 nucleotides matching TRBD1. The CDR3 length is 16 residues. Germline trimming cut 6 bases from V and 8 bases from J; bases unmatched to any gene: 10. Germline V gene sequence: CDR1 KGHDR, CDR2 SFDVKD. In DNA form, the CDR3 reads TGTGCCACCAGTCATTGGGGACAGGGGGCTTGGGATGAGCAGTTCTTC. Amino acids: CATSHWGQGAWDEQFF.

The V and J genes are TRBV10-3 and TRBJ2-4; D is unresolved. CDR3 length equals 13 residues. Germline lookup yields CDR1 ENHRY and CDR2 SYGVKD. Trimming left V 4 bases short and J 7 bases short, with 11 bases between. CDR3 in DNA: TGTGCCATCAGTGTCGCCCTCGATAACATTCAGTACTTC. Translated: CAISVALDNIQYF.

The chain links TRBV19 to TRBJ2-7; D unresolved. CDR3 length: 14 residues. Germline CDR1 reads LNHDA; CDR2 reads SQIVND (reference sequence). Trimming took 3 bases from V and 3 from J, leaving 12 bases between them. The CDR3 is CASSIGMLGYEQYF. CDR3 bases: TGTGCCAGTAGTATTGGAATGCTAGGCTACGAGCAGTACTTC.

The chain has TRBV6-6 and TRBJ1-5, with no clear D. The CDR3 totals 13 residues. Trimming removed 8 bases at V and 1 base at J, with 9 bases between. Germline lookup yields CDR1 MNHNY and CDR2 SVGAGI (reference sequence). The CDR3 DNA follows: TGTGCCAGCCTCCGACTGAGCAATCAGCCCCAGCATTTT. The encoded protein is CASLRLSNQPQHF.

This clonotype was picked up one time. This chain connects TRBV7-2 to TRBJ1-2, with TRBD1 matching 7 bases. Germline assignment: CDR1 SGHTA and CDR2 FQGNSA. CDR3 length equals 14 residues. Losses at the gene ends were 5 bases for V and 3 bases for J; bases not matched to a gene: 6. CDR3 region: CASSTTGWDYGYTF. CDR3 sequence (DNA): TGTGCCAGCAGCACGACAGGGTGGGACTATGGCTACACCTTC.

This clonotype has a count of ten or more. V usage is TRBV20-1 and J usage is TRBJ2-3; TRBD2 agrees at 8 bases. The ends lost 5 bases at V and 0 bases at J; junction bases unmatched: 4. CDR1 and CDR2 (germline): DFQATT, SNEGSKA (reference sequence). This CDR3 is built from 14 residues. CDR3 amino acids: CSAQRGPSTDTQYF. As DNA, the CDR3 is TGCAGTGCTCAGCGGGGGCCCAGCACAGATACGCAGTATTTT.

The chain links TRBV24-1 to TRBJ2-5; D is unresolved. The CDR3 is 13 amino acids. Germline loops: CDR1 KGHDR, CDR2 SFDVKD. V was shortened by 0 bases and J by 5 bases, with 6 bases between the two germline ends. The CDR3 DNA reads as TGTGCCACCAGTGATTTGCCCACGGAGACCCAGTACTTC. Amino acids: CATSDLPTETQYF.

At least ten counts were recorded for this clonotype. The chain is built from TRBV12-3 or TRBV12-4 and TRBJ2-1; 12 bases align to TRBD2. The J segment lost 1 base and the V segment lost 5 bases, leaving 6 bases of the junction unmatched. The CDR3 consists of 17 residues. The CDR3 DNA sequence: TGTGCCAGCAGTCGCCTCGGGACTAGCGGGTCCTACAATGAGCAGTTCTTC. This gives the protein CASSRLGTSGSYNEQFF.

The J gene is TRBJ1-2, the V gene TRBV20-1, with D unclear. CDR1 and CDR2 from the germline V gene are DFQATT and SNEGSKA (reference sequence). This CDR3 is built from 8 residues. Trimming stripped 6 bases from V and 8 bases from J, with 4 bases between. CDR3 residues: CSAQGYTF. CDR3 in DNA: TGCAGTGCGCAAGGCTACACCTTC.

This clonotype was found once. CDR3 loop: CSARFSGREETQYF. The CDR3 DNA reads as TGCAGTGCTCGATTTAGCGGGAGAGAAGAGACCCAGTACTTC. V gene TRBV20-1 combines with J gene TRBJ2-5; 9 bases map to TRBD2. The germline V gene encodes CDR1 DFQATT and CDR2 SNEGSKA (reference sequence). Losses at the gene ends were 5 bases for V and 3 bases for J; bases not matched to a gene: 7. CDR3 length equals 14 residues.

This clonotype was picked up many times. The chain combines TRBV15 with TRBJ2-5; either TRBD1 or TRBD2 may supply D (6 bases each). CDR1 LNHNV and CDR2 YYDKDF come from the germline V gene (reference sequence). The CDR3 runs to 16 residues. V lost 3 bases and J 5 bases, leaving 19 bases between the germline ends. CDR3 sequence: CATSSGKIGGPETQYF. CDR3 in DNA: TGTGCCACCAGCAGTGGAAAAATTGGGGGGCCTGAGACCCAGTACTTC.